The clone carrying this TCR beta chain was seen only a few times. The antigen is undetermined. The CDR3 covers 14 residues. From germline, CDR1 is SEHNR and CDR2 FQNEAQ (reference sequence). V was shortened by 4 bases and J by 5 bases, with 12 bases between the two germline ends. The data belong to a study of T cell repertoires in cytomegalovirus infection. As for the study in general: Public TCR beta signatures indicated both CMV infection and matching HLA type. Notes on the study in general: Dominating the ex vivo response were TCR beta clonotypes that were CMV-specific and HLA-C-restricted. The study identified carriers of CMV plus the relevant HLA from cumulative public TCR beta family frequency.

One entry per CDR3 protein, called by TCRdb with MiXCR from the reads. Among around 340,000 distinct CDR3 sequences listed, around 29% were seen once. The sequence was collected from a human donor in good health (CMV status not recorded). Some clones in this sample may be carry-over from other donors' samples. Specimen: cultured PBMCs, collected from culture after CMV antigen stimulation. The V call is TRBV7-9, the J call TRBJ2-1; tentative D call: TRBD1 (6 bases). The CDR3 loop reads CASSSLGGHNEQFF. The CDR3 nucleotides read TGTGCCAGCAGCTCGTTAGGGGGTCACAATGAGCAGTTCTTC.